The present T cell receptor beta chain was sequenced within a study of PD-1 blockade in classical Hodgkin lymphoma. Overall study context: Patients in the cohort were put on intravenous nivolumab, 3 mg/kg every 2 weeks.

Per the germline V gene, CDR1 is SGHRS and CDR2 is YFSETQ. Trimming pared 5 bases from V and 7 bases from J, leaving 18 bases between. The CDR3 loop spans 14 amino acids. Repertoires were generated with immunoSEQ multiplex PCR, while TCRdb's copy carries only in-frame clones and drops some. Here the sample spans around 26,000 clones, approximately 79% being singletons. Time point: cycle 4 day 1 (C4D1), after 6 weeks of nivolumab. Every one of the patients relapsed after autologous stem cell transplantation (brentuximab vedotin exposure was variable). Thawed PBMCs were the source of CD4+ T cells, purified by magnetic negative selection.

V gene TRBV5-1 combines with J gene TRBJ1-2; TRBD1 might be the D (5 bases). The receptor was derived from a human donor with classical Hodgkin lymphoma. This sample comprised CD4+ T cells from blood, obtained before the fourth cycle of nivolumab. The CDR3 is CASSFEGIGGGYTF. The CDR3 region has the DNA TGCGCCAGCAGTTTCGAGGGGATCGGGGGTGGCTACACCTTC. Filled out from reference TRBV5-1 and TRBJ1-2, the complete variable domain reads KAGVTQTPRYLIKTRGQQVTLSCSPISGHRSVSWYQQTPGQGLQFLFEYFSETQRNKGNFPGRFSGRQFSNSRSEMNVSTLELGDSALYLCASSFEGIGGGYTFGSGTRLTVV.